This entry lists 31 T cell receptor beta chains sequenced from one sample in a study of post-analysis software for immune sequencing data. Which antigens these TCRs recognize remains unknown. Unique molecular identifiers tagged the TCR beta cDNA libraries. A single record per CDR3 protein comes from TCRdb applying MiXCR to the PCR reads. The sample comprises 400,000 to 500,000 distinct CDR3 sequences, approximately 42% of which are singletons, and approximately 7.6% rests with the top ten. Whole-study results and caveats: In patients, about five TRBV segments were more frequent than in controls, with TRBV5-6, TRBV5-1 and TRBV20-1 among them.

The sample consisted of blood. The source of these receptors is a girl aged 2 to 10 with multiple sclerosis.

The V call is TRBV12-3 or TRBV12-4, the J call TRBJ2-3, with a weak D call TRBD2 (6 bases). The V and J ends lost 6 bases and 4 bases respectively, with 17 bases between them. The CDR3 totals 15 residues. CDR3 sequence (DNA): TGTGCCAGCAGCTTGGGGGGTTCCTCTGCAGATACGCAGTATTTT. Translated, it gives CASSLGGSSADTQYF.

This clonotype was seen more than once but under ten times. The V gene is TRBV27, the J gene TRBJ1-6; D uncertain. CDR1 and CDR2 (germline): MNHEY, SMNVEV (reference sequence). This CDR3 region has 17 residues. The V gene lost 2 bases and the J gene lost 1 base, with 12 bases spanning the gap. CDR3 loop: CASSLRTPASYNSPLHF. CDR3 bases: TGTGCCAGCAGTTTACGTACTCCGGCGTCCTATAATTCACCCCTCCACTTT.

This clonotype was recorded a few times. This sequence joins TRBV20-1 and TRBJ1-1, with D perhaps matching TRBD1 (6 bases). The CDR3 loop spans 12 amino acids. V lost 5 bases and J 7 bases, leaving 14 bases between the germline ends. Germline CDR1 reads DFQATT; CDR2 reads SNEGSKA (reference sequence). The CDR3 region is CSARRTAIEAFF. The CDR3 bases are TGCAGTGCTCGGCGGACAGCTATTGAAGCTTTCTTT.

This chain connects TRBV29-1 to TRBJ1-2; no definite D call. Germline V gene lookup returns CDR1 SQVTM and CDR2 ANQGSEA. The CDR3 is 13 residues long. V was shortened by 5 bases and J by 2 bases, with 12 bases between the two germline ends. In DNA, the CDR3 is TGCAGCGTTCCCCTCGGGGTAAACTATGGCTACACCTTC. Translated: CSVPLGVNYGYTF.

In its sample, this clonotype was seen a few times. The rearrangement joins TRBV2 to TRBJ2-3, with 9 positions matching TRBD2. Looked up from germline, CDR1 is SNHLY and CDR2 is FYNNEI. J lost 1 base, V lost 4 bases, and 9 bases had no gene match. This CDR3 is built from 17 residues. The CDR3 is CASSASRLAGRTDTQYF. The CDR3 region has the DNA TGTGCCAGCAGTGCCTCTCGGCTAGCGGGACGCACAGATACGCAGTATTTT.

The V call is TRBV28, the J call TRBJ2-4, with a weak D call TRBD2 (5 bases). Trimming removed 5 bases from V and 0 bases from J, with 20 bases in between. This CDR3 comprises 18 residues. Germline CDR1 and CDR2: MDHEN and SYDVKM. The CDR3 loop is CASSRIPGSALAKNIQYF. CDR3 DNA sequence: TGTGCCAGCAGTCGGATCCCTGGGAGCGCACTAGCCAAAAACATTCAGTACTTC.

This clonotype appeared a few times. The chain carries TRBV24-1 and TRBJ1-5, with unresolved D. This CDR3 region has 13 residues. The V end was cut by 7 bases, the J end by 0 bases, with 6 bases between. Germline CDR1 reads KGHDR; CDR2 reads SFDVKD. DNA for the CDR3: TGTGCCACCAGGGTCAATAGCAATCAGCCCCAGCATTTT. This gives the protein CATRVNSNQPQHF.

This clonotype has just a few counts. The rearrangement uses TRBV27 and TRBJ2-7; D is unresolved. Trimming took 3 bases from V and 6 from J, leaving 12 bases between them. This CDR3 is built from 13 residues. Per the germline V gene, CDR1 is MNHEY and CDR2 is SMNVEV (reference sequence). The CDR3 DNA is TGTGCCAGCAGTTTGGTCCAATACGGCGAGCAGTACTTC. Its translation is CASSLVQYGEQYF.

The chain uses TRBV28 and TRBJ2-7; 7 bases agree with TRBD1. Germline V gene data show CDR1 as MDHEN and CDR2 as SYDVKM. The CDR3 sequence is 16 residues long. Unmatched junction bases numbered 17, after V lost 8 bases and J lost 4 bases. The CDR3 here is CASPPGRGRPPYEQYF. As DNA, the CDR3 is TGTGCCAGCCCCCCTGGAAGGGGGCGTCCTCCTTACGAGCAGTACTTC.

V is TRBV20-1 and J is TRBJ2-7, with 8 bases aligning to TRBD2. V lost 0 bases and J lost 4; bases outside the gene matches: 8. Germline V lookup: CDR1 DFQATT, CDR2 SNEGSKA (reference sequence). The length of the CDR3 is 15 residues. CDR3 DNA: TGCAGTGCTAGAGAGAGAGCGGGAGCGTCGTACGAGCAGTACTTC. Its translation: CSARERAGASYEQYF.

This clonotype was counted a few times. This rearrangement joins TRBV29-1 to TRBJ2-3, with D possibly matching TRBD2 (5 bases). CDR3 length: 13 amino acids. The germline V gene has CDR1 SQVTM and CDR2 ANQGSEA. The CDR3 is CATRGLDTDTQYF. CDR3 nucleotide sequence: TGCGCCACTCGGGGTTTGGACACAGATACGCAGTATTTT.

This clonotype was recorded many times. The chain carries TRBV6-5 and TRBJ1-1; D not certain. V shed 5 bases and J shed 0 bases, with 13 bases lying between them. Per the germline V gene, CDR1 is MNHEY and CDR2 is SVGAGI. This CDR3 has 15 residues. The CDR3 protein is CASSGPGVMNTEAFF. The CDR3 DNA follows: TGTGCCAGCAGTGGCCCCGGGGTCATGAACACTGAAGCTTTCTTT.

This clonotype was seen a few times. V and J are TRBV7-9 and TRBJ1-4, with D possibly being TRBD1 (6 bases). Germline V gene sequence: CDR1 SEHNR, CDR2 FQNEAQ (reference sequence). V lost 0 bases and J lost 6, with 11 bases in between. The CDR3 is 15 residues long. CDR3 bases: TGTGCCAGCAGCTTAGCAACAGGGCCGGATGAAAAACTGTTTTTT. Translating gives CASSLATGPDEKLFF.

This clonotype was seen a single time. This rearrangement joins TRBV12-3 or TRBV12-4 to TRBJ1-2; D ambiguous. The CDR3 runs 12 residues. Trimming took off 4 bases at V and 8 bases at J, with 11 bases between the two ends. CDR3 in DNA: TGTGCCAGCAGTTACAGCACGGAGGGCTACACCTTC. Encoded protein: CASSYSTEGYTF.

The V gene is TRBV13, the J gene TRBJ2-7; unclear D gene. From germline, CDR1 is PRHDT and CDR2 FYEKMQ (reference sequence). The V end was cut by 1 base, the J end by 4 bases, with 11 bases between. CDR3 length equals 14 residues. The CDR3 DNA sequence: TGTGCCAGCAGCTTAGAGGGTTCTAAGTACGAGCAGTACTTC. It specifies CASSLEGSKYEQYF. Supplemented by reference TRBV13 and TRBJ2-7, the full variable domain reads AAGVIQSPRHLIKEKRETATLKCYPIPRHDTVYWYQQGPGQDPQFLISFYEKMQSDKGSIPDRFSAQQFSDYHSELNMSSLELGDSALYFCASSLEGSKYEQYFGPGTRLTVT.

The V and J genes are TRBV7-9 and TRBJ2-4; D uncertain. V was shortened by 3 bases and J by 7 bases, with 13 bases between the two germline ends. The germline V gene has CDR1 SEHNR and CDR2 FQNEAQ (reference sequence). The CDR3 extends over 14 amino acids. The CDR3, as DNA: TGTGCCAGCAGCTTCCCCGGAAAAGGGAACATTCAGTACTTC. Its translation: CASSFPGKGNIQYF.

The chain uses TRBV18 and TRBJ1-1; D unresolved. The CDR3 has 14 residues. Trimming cost V 6 bases and J 1 base, with 12 bases left between them. Germline values: CDR1 KGHSH, CDR2 LQKENI. This chain's CDR3 is CASSPTKRNTEAFF. CDR3 nucleotides: TGTGCCAGCTCCCCGACTAAGAGGAACACTGAAGCTTTCTTT.

The V and J genes are TRBV30 and TRBJ2-7; TRBD1 agrees at 9 bases. The CDR3 has 15 amino acids. J lost 1 base, V lost 3 bases, and 7 bases had no gene match. In germline, CDR1 is GTSNPN, CDR2 SVGIG (reference sequence). This CDR3 is CAWSDSGTGSYEQYF. The CDR3 DNA reads as TGTGCCTGGAGCGACTCCGGGACAGGGTCCTACGAGCAGTACTTC.

This clonotype was seen a single time. V usage is TRBV4-3 and J usage is TRBJ1-4; D remains unclear. The germline V gene encodes CDR1 LGHNA and CDR2 YSLEER. This CDR3 has 17 residues. The V and J ends lost 0 bases and 7 bases respectively, with 18 bases between them. The chain's CDR3 is CASSQDLRSPLGEKLFF. CDR3 nucleotide sequence: TGCGCCAGCAGCCAAGATCTTCGGTCCCCGCTAGGTGAAAAACTGTTTTTT.

This clonotype was seen a few times. The chain combines TRBV6-4 with TRBJ1-1, with no clear D. CDR1 and CDR2 (germline): MRHNA, SNTAGT. The CDR3 is made up of 11 amino acids. Trimming took off 9 bases at V and 1 base at J, with 6 bases between the two ends. CDR3 residues: CARVTNTEAFF. CDR3 in DNA: TGTGCCAGGGTCACGAACACTGAAGCTTTCTTT.

In this sample, this clonotype turned up a few times. The genes are TRBV20-1 and TRBJ1-5, with D possibly TRBD1 on 6 matching bases. Germline V gene lookup returns CDR1 DFQATT and CDR2 SNEGSKA (reference sequence). Trimming removed 6 bases at V and 4 bases at J, with 16 bases between. The CDR3 has 14 amino acids. The CDR3 DNA reads as TGCAGTGCCAGATCCCGCAGGGGTAATCAGCCCCAGCATTTT. Its protein is CSARSRRGNQPQHF.

This clonotype was detected only a few times. The chain couples TRBV6-1 to TRBJ2-3; 10 positions agree with TRBD2. Looked up from germline, CDR1 is MNHNS and CDR2 is SASEGT. The CDR3 has 16 amino acids. V gave up 4 bases and J gave up 3 bases; unmatched junction bases: 7. CDR3 sequence (DNA): TGTGCCAGCAGTGCCGCTAGCGGGGGTGGTACAGATACGCAGTATTTT. Amino acid sequence: CASSAASGGGTDTQYF.

Only one count was recorded for this clonotype. The genes are TRBV20-1 and TRBJ2-1, with D unresolved. Between the trimmed V and J ends, which lost 0 bases and 5 bases, there was a span of 5 bases. CDR1 and CDR2 (germline): DFQATT, SNEGSKA (reference sequence). This CDR3 is 12 amino acids long. In DNA form, the CDR3 reads TGCAGTGCTAGAGATAGGGACAATGAGCAGTTCTTC. It translates to CSARDRDNEQFF.

The table lists this clonotype with a few counts. The rearrangement joins TRBV6-5 to TRBJ2-5, with TRBD2 matching over 8 bases. Germline trimming cut 8 bases from V and 4 bases from J; bases unmatched to any gene: 3. Germline-derived CDR1 and CDR2 are MNHEY and SVGAGI. The CDR3 has 12 amino acids. For the CDR3, the DNA is TGTGCCAGCCACAGCGGGGGAGAGACCCAGTACTTC. It is translated as CASHSGGETQYF.

The sample holds a few counts of this clonotype. The CDR3 loop reads CATRSAGWNTYEQYF. Written as DNA, the CDR3 is TGTGCCACCAGGTCGGCCGGGTGGAATACCTACGAGCAGTACTTC. The chain is built from TRBV28 and TRBJ2-7, with D uncertain. V was pared by 10 bases and J by 2 bases, with 21 bases between. The CDR3 runs 15 residues. CDR1 is MDHEN, CDR2 SYDVKM, per germline. Based on the CDR3 plus reference TRBV28 and TRBJ2-7, the full variable domain is DVKVTQSSRYLVKRTGEKVFLECVQDMDHENMFWYRQDPGLGLRLIYFSYDVKMKEKGDIPEGYSVSREKKERFSLILESASTNQTSMYLCATRSAGWNTYEQYFGPGTRLTVT.

This chain connects TRBV6-6 to TRBJ1-2, with a possible D match to TRBD1 (6 bases). With 0 bases removed from V and 3 bases from J, the gap between germline ends came to 14 bases. The CDR3 length is 16 residues. CDR1 is MNHNY and CDR2 is SVGAGI in the germline V gene (reference sequence). CDR3 protein: CASSYSTPGEDYGYTF. CDR3 bases: TGTGCCAGCAGTTACTCGACGCCAGGGGAGGACTATGGCTACACCTTC.

The genes are TRBV2 and TRBJ2-1; weak D call: TRBD2 (5 bases). Germline assignment: CDR1 SNHLY and CDR2 FYNNEI. With 9 bases removed from V and 6 bases from J, the gap between germline ends came to 18 bases. The CDR3 spans 14 residues. This chain's CDR3 is CARTSRPGGNEQFF. The CDR3 bases are TGTGCCAGAACCTCCCGGCCCGGAGGCAATGAGCAGTTCTTC.

This clonotype was detected only a few times. The chain is built from TRBV5-6 and TRBJ2-5; maybe TRBD2 (5 bases). This CDR3 is built from 13 residues. Germline CDR1 reads SGHDT; CDR2 reads YYEEEE. V was shortened by 2 bases and J by 5 bases, with 10 bases between the two germline ends. The CDR3 DNA sequence: TGTGCCAGCAGCTTTCCGGGGTTCGAGACCCAGTACTTC. Translated, it gives CASSFPGFETQYF.

This clonotype was counted only a few times. This sequence joins TRBV6-6 and TRBJ1-6, with D perhaps TRBD1 (5 bases). V dropped 8 bases and J dropped 1 base, with 12 bases sitting between them. There are 15 residues in the CDR3. The germline CDR1 and CDR2 sequences are MNHNY and SVGAGI (reference sequence). Written as DNA, the CDR3 is TGTGCCAGCGATACATCAGGGTCCTATAATTCACCCCTCCACTTT. Its protein is CASDTSGSYNSPLHF.

This rearrangement joins TRBV4-3 to TRBJ2-1; 7 nucleotides align to TRBD1. Germline V gene data show CDR1 as LGHNA and CDR2 as YSLEER. After removal of 0 bases from V and 4 bases from J, the junction contained 9 bases not matched to a gene. The CDR3 is 17 residues long. The CDR3 sequence: CASSQDRAGGMYNEQFF. CDR3 DNA sequence: TGCGCCAGCAGCCAAGATCGGGCAGGGGGAATGTACAATGAGCAGTTCTTC.

This clonotype was detected only a few times. The rearrangement joins TRBV5-1 to TRBJ1-1; D call uncertain. The V gene's germline CDR1 is SGHRS and CDR2 YFSETQ. Between the trimmed V and J ends, which lost 3 bases and 0 bases, there was a span of 6 bases. The CDR3 has 13 residues. The CDR3, as DNA: TGCGCCAGCAGCTCCCTGATGAACACTGAAGCTTTCTTT. Translation: CASSSLMNTEAFF.